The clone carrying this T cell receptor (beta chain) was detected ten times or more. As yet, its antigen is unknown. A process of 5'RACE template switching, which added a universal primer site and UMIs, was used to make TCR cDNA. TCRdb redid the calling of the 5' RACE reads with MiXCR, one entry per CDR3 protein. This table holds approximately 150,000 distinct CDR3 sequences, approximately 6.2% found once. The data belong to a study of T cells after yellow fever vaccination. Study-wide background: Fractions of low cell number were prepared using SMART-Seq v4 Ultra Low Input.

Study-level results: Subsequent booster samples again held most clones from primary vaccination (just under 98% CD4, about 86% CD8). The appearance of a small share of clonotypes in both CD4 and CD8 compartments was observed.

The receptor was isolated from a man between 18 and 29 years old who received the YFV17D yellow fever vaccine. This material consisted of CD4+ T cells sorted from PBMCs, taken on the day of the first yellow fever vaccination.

The CDR3 DNA is TGTGCCAGCTCAGACCGCGGGGGCGGAACAGATACGCAGTATTTT. It is translated as CASSDRGGGTDTQYF. The chain employs TRBV7-3 and TRBJ2-3; TRBD2 is a possible D gene (7 bases). Per the germline V gene, CDR1 is SGHTA and CDR2 is FQGTGA. The CDR3 runs to 15 residues. Trimming cost V 8 bases and J 3 bases, with 18 bases left between them.